The sequence of this T cell receptor (beta chain) was determined in a study of shared clonotypes between healthy human individuals. The study's findings and limits: Some clonotypes were shared by all four sorted-subset donors, while others were not shared. The non-shared ones had lower generation probabilities than the shared ones.

Worth noting for this clone: Its antigen is unidentified.

The naive CD8 subset, CD45RO-negative cells positively selected for CCR7, excluded terminally differentiated effector memory CD45RA+ cells. Assay: immunoSEQ multiplex PCR; the TCRdb copy retains only in-frame clones and omits some. Of around 700,000 clones in the sample, roughly nine tenths were seen once. The J segment lost 4 bases and the V segment lost 5 bases, leaving 7 bases of the junction unmatched. Germline assignment: CDR1 SEHNR and CDR2 FQNEAQ (reference sequence). The CDR3 covers 14 residues. The sequencing input was naive CD8+ T cells sorted from blood. V gene TRBV7-9 combines with J gene TRBJ2-7, with TRBD2 identical over 8 bases. The receptor's source is a man aged 25 to 40 in good health. CDR3 DNA sequence: TGTGCCAGCAGCCCAGCGGGAGCACGTTACGAGCAGTACTTC. Residues: CASSPAGARYEQYF.